The 25 T cell receptor beta chains presented below share a single source sample, sequenced in a study of cytomegalovirus exposure and HLA in healthy donors. A multiplex PCR was run with 60 Vbeta primers and 13 Jbeta primers. Generated by immunoSEQ multiplex PCR, the TCRdb table keeps only in-frame clones and is missing some. The data show 130,000 or so clones, about 74% seen once. Sequencing was carried out using PBMCs. The receptors were gathered from a man aged 18 to 30 in good health and CMV-seropositive.

This chain connects TRBV7-9 to TRBJ1-5; D may be TRBD1 (5 bases). The germline V gene encodes CDR1 SEHNR and CDR2 FQNEAQ (reference sequence). V lost 1 base and J 4 bases, leaving 11 bases between the germline ends. This CDR3 has 15 amino acids. CDR3 DNA: TGTGCCAGCAGCTTAGATGGCAGGGAAAATCAGCCCCAGCATTTT. It encodes CASSLDGRENQPQHF.

This sequence joins TRBV6-6 and TRBJ2-7, with TRBD2 matching 9 bases. The CDR3 is 14 residues long. Germline values: CDR1 MNHNY, CDR2 SVGAGI (reference sequence). J gave up 5 bases and V 4 bases, and 6 bases lay outside the gene matches. The CDR3 coding sequence is TGTGCCAGCAGTTCCTCCGGGACTAGCAACGAGCAGTACTTC. Residues: CASSSSGTSNEQYF.

CDR3 residues: CASSSRGMNTEAFF. CDR3 sequence (DNA): TGCGCCAGCAGCTCCAGGGGAATGAACACTGAAGCTTTCTTT. This chain connects TRBV5-1 to TRBJ1-1; TRBD1 might be the D (6 bases). The CDR3 length is 14 residues. Trimming removed 3 bases from V and 0 bases from J, with 9 bases in between. The germline gives CDR1 SGHRS, CDR2 YFSETQ.

The CDR3 sequence is CASSRTEHNEQFF. The CDR3 region has the DNA TGTGCCAGCAGCAGGACAGAACACAATGAGCAGTTCTTC. The chain links TRBV25-1 to TRBJ2-1; tentative D call: TRBD1 (6 bases). Germline V lookup: CDR1 MGHDK, CDR2 SYGVNS. The V end was cut by 6 bases, the J end by 5 bases, with 11 bases between. The CDR3 consists of 13 residues.

This chain uses TRBV7-9 with TRBJ1-2; TRBD1 agrees at 7 bases. The V and J ends lost 5 bases and 6 bases, in that order; junction bases with no gene match: 6. This CDR3 region has 13 residues. Germline CDR1 and CDR2: SEHNR and FQNEAQ (reference sequence). The CDR3 nucleotides are TGTGCCAGCAGCGCACAGGGGTTGGATGGCTACACCTTC. Its protein is CASSAQGLDGYTF.

This rearrangement joins TRBV6-6 to TRBJ2-5, with 7 bases aligning to TRBD1. Germline assignment: CDR1 MNHNY and CDR2 SVGAGI (reference sequence). Losses at the gene ends were 10 bases for V and 11 bases for J; bases not matched to a gene: 19. CDR3 size: 14 residues. Written as DNA, the CDR3 is TGTGCCACCAACGATGGGCAGGGGGTAAGGGAGCAGTACTTC. Its translation is CATNDGQGVREQYF.

This clone occurred a few times. The chain recombines TRBV27 with TRBJ1-5; 7 bases match TRBD1. CDR1 is MNHEY, CDR2 SMNVEV, per germline (reference sequence). Germline trimming cut 8 bases from V and 6 bases from J; bases unmatched to any gene: 13. The CDR3 has 15 residues. In DNA form, the CDR3 reads TGTGCCAGCGCCTCCTTCACAGGGGTAGGTCAGCCCCAGCATTTT. It codes for CASASFTGVGQPQHF.

The chain links TRBV6-1 to TRBJ2-2; 7 nucleotides agree with TRBD2. The CDR3 is 14 amino acids. Germline CDR1 reads MNHNS; CDR2 reads SASEGT. V shed 10 bases and J 3 bases; nucleotides not matched to a gene: 8. CDR3 loop: CAIGRQGYTGELFF. The CDR3 DNA sequence: TGTGCCATCGGGAGGCAGGGCTACACCGGGGAGCTGTTTTTT.

This clone was recorded once. In nucleotides, the CDR3 is TGCGCCAGCAGCCACCTAGCGGGGGGGGGCTACAATGAGCAGTTCTTC. Its translation: CASSHLAGGGYNEQFF. This chain joins TRBV4-1 and TRBJ2-1; 12 bases are a match to TRBD2. Germline CDR1 is MGHRA and CDR2 is YSYEKL. V shed 3 bases and J 3 bases; nucleotides not matched to a gene: 3. The CDR3 length is 16 residues.

The chain employs TRBV19 and TRBJ1-2; D is unresolved. CDR1 is LNHDA and CDR2 is SQIVND in the germline V gene (reference sequence). Deletions cut 6 bases from V and 2 bases from J, with 13 bases between. The CDR3 sequence is 14 residues long. The CDR3 sequence is CASRPLGINYGYTF. CDR3 DNA: TGTGCCAGTAGGCCCCTCGGGATCAACTATGGCTACACCTTC.

This chain uses TRBV7-2 with TRBJ1-5; a weak D match, TRBD1 (6 bases). The germline gives CDR1 SGHTA, CDR2 FQGNSA. The CDR3 length is 15 residues. V gave up 4 bases and J gave up 7 bases, with 17 bases separating them. The CDR3: CASSSHDRSGQPQHF. The DNA of the CDR3 is TGTGCCAGCAGCTCACACGACAGGTCAGGACAGCCCCAGCATTTT.

The chain employs TRBV6-1 and TRBJ2-7, with 11 bases lining up with TRBD2. V dropped 2 bases and J dropped 2; count of bases not matched to a gene: 8. The CDR3 runs to 17 residues. Germline assignment: CDR1 MNHNS and CDR2 SASEGT. The DNA of the CDR3 is TGTGCCAGCAGTGAACGGTTTGGGACTAGCGGAACCTACGAGCAGTACTTC. Its protein product is CASSERFGTSGTYEQYF.

The rearrangement uses TRBV9 and TRBJ2-1; D remains ambiguous. The CDR3 covers 13 residues. From germline, CDR1 is SGDLS and CDR2 YYNGEE. V gave up 5 bases and J gave up 0 bases, with 6 bases separating them. CDR3: CASSGSSYNEQFF. Here the CDR3 DNA reads TGTGCCAGCAGTGGTAGCTCCTACAATGAGCAGTTCTTC.

This clone was seen more than once but under ten times. J is TRBJ2-1 and V is TRBV16; 7 positions match TRBD1. Germline V gene lookup returns CDR1 KGHSY and CDR2 FQNENV. The CDR3 extends over 15 amino acids. Losses at the gene ends were 3 bases for V and 4 bases for J; bases not matched to a gene: 6. The CDR3 bases are TGTGCCAGCAGCCACCGGGACAGTCCATACAATGAGCAGTTCTTC. This codes for CASSHRDSPYNEQFF.

The rearrangement uses TRBV9 and TRBJ1-2; TRBD1 is a possible D gene (6 bases). Germline assignment: CDR1 SGDLS and CDR2 YYNGEE. This CDR3 comprises 15 residues. Trimming removed 1 base from V and 3 bases from J, with 13 bases in between. The CDR3 loop is CASSVTWTEDYGYTF. The DNA for the CDR3 is TGTGCCAGCAGCGTAACATGGACAGAAGACTATGGCTACACCTTC.

This rearrangement joins TRBV10-3 to TRBJ2-2; 8 bases align to TRBD1. Germline CDR1 is ENHRY and CDR2 is SYGVKD. CDR3 size: 17 residues. The trim removed 7 bases at V and 6 bases at J, leaving 16 bases unmatched. This chain's CDR3 is CAIKRGPGQVEAGELFF. As DNA, the CDR3 is TGTGCCATCAAAAGAGGGCCGGGACAGGTCGAGGCCGGGGAGCTGTTTTTT.

The chain employs TRBV10-3 and TRBJ1-2; D possibly corresponds to TRBD1 (5 bases). CDR1 and CDR2 (germline): ENHRY, SYGVKD. Trimming shortened V by 3 bases and J by 6 bases, and 14 bases separated the two germline ends. The CDR3 covers 14 residues. Here the CDR3 DNA reads TGTGCCATCAGTGAACACGACAGCCCCAATGGCTACACCTTC. This encodes CAISEHDSPNGYTF.

The chain carries TRBV5-6 and TRBJ2-7; D is undetermined. The CDR3 consists of 13 residues. Trimming left V 0 bases short and J 0 bases short, with 4 bases between. Germline CDR1 and CDR2: SGHDT and YYEEEE. CDR3 DNA sequence: TGTGCCAGCAGCTTGGCTAGCTCCTACGAGCAGTACTTC. This sequence encodes CASSLASSYEQYF.

The chain combines TRBV5-5 with TRBJ1-5, with D perhaps matching TRBD1 (5 bases). This CDR3 spans 16 amino acids. V lost 4 bases to trimming and J lost 2 bases, with 16 bases between them. Germline V gives CDR1 SGHKS, CDR2 YYEKEE (reference sequence). The CDR3 nucleotides are TGTGCCAGCAGCACCGGACATCTAGGGGGCAATCAGCCCCAGCATTTT. This sequence encodes CASSTGHLGGNQPQHF. Complete variable domain (other parts from reference TRBV5-5 and TRBJ1-5): DAGVTQSPTHLIKTRGQQVTLRCSPISGHKSVSWYQQVLGQGPQFIFQYYEKEERGRGNFPDRFSARQFPNYSSELNVNALLLGDSALYLCASSTGHLGGNQPQHFGDGTRLSIL.

The V gene is TRBV6-6, the J gene TRBJ1-3; D call uncertain. The length of the CDR3 is 15 residues. CDR1 is MNHNY, CDR2 SVGAGI, per germline (reference sequence). V was pared by 6 bases and J by 2 bases, with 14 bases between. The CDR3 nucleotides are TGTGCCAGCAGGGGCTCGGTAGACACTGGAAACACCATATATTTT. As protein: CASRGSVDTGNTIYF.

This chain uses TRBV28 with TRBJ2-1; possible D gene TRBD1, 5 bases. This CDR3 is 13 amino acids long. Germline V gene sequence: CDR1 MDHEN, CDR2 SYDVKM. V was shortened by 10 bases and J by 2 bases, with 12 bases between the two germline ends. The CDR3 reads CATRHRPYNEQFF. The CDR3 DNA sequence: TGTGCCACCAGGCACAGGCCCTACAATGAGCAGTTCTTC.

The genes are TRBV7-8 and TRBJ1-4, with TRBD1 matching over 7 bases. The CDR3 has 13 residues. The germline gives CDR1 SGHVS, CDR2 FQNEAQ. V was clipped by 4 bases and J by 15 bases; unmatched bases: 11. The DNA of the CDR3 is TGTGCCAGCAGCTGGATCTCGGAGGGGGCTTTGTTTTTT. Translating it yields CASSWISEGALFF.

This clone has a single count. The rearrangement joins TRBV5-1 to TRBJ1-4, with TRBD1 as a possible D gene (5 bases). The V gene lost 1 base and the J gene lost 2 bases, with 9 bases spanning the gap. The CDR3 consists of 15 residues. Germline V gene data show CDR1 as SGHRS and CDR2 as YFSETQ. The CDR3 sequence is CASSLIGGTNEKLFF. Written as DNA, the CDR3 is TGCGCCAGCAGCTTGATCGGGGGGACTAATGAAAAACTGTTTTTT.

The V and J genes are TRBV20-1 and TRBJ2-7, with TRBD1 matching over 7 bases. CDR3 size: 11 residues. The germline V gene has CDR1 DFQATT and CDR2 SNEGSKA (reference sequence). The CDR3 reads CSAGGRDKVHV. In nucleotides, the CDR3 is TGCAGTGCAGGGGGCCGGGACAAGGTTCATGTG.

This chain connects TRBV19 to TRBJ1-2, with D tentatively TRBD1 (6 bases). Trimming pared 7 bases from V and 11 bases from J, leaving 17 bases between. Germline lookup yields CDR1 LNHDA and CDR2 SQIVND (reference sequence). The CDR3 loop spans 12 amino acids. The CDR3 region has the DNA TGTGCCAGTACGATGACAGGCCCTCCTTACACCTTC. Its translation: CASTMTGPPYTF.